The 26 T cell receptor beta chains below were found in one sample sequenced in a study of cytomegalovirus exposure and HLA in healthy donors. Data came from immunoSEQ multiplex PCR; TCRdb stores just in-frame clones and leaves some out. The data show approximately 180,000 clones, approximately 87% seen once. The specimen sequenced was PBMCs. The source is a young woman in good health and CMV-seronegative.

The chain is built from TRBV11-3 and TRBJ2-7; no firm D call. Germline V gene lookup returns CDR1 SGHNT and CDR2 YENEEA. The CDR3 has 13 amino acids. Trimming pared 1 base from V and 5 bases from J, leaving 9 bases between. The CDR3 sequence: CASSLALGHEQYF. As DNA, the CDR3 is TGTGCCAGCAGCTTAGCTCTGGGCCACGAGCAGTACTTC.

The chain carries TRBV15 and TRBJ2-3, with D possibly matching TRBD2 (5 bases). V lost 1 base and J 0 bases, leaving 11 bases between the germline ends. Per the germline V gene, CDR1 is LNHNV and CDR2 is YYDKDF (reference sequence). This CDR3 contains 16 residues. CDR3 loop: CATSRGSGTSTDTQYF. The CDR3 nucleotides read TGTGCCACCAGCAGAGGAAGCGGTACTAGCACAGATACGCAGTATTTT.

CDR3 coding DNA: TGTGCCAGCAGCTTAGGGGAGTTCGCGGAGTGGGAAATGAACACTGAAGCTTTCTTT. It yields the protein CASSLGEFAEWEMNTEAFF. V is TRBV7-2 and J is TRBJ1-1, with D uncertain. There are 19 residues in the CDR3. Germline V gene lookup returns CDR1 SGHTA and CDR2 FQGNSA. V was clipped by 1 base and J by 0 bases, with 21 bases between them.

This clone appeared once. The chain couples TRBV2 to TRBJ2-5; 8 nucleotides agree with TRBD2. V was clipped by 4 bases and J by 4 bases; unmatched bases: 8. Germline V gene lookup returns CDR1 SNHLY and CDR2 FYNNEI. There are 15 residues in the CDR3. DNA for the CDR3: TGTGCCAGCAGTGTGAGGACTAGCAAAGGAGAGACCCAGTACTTC. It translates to CASSVRTSKGETQYF.

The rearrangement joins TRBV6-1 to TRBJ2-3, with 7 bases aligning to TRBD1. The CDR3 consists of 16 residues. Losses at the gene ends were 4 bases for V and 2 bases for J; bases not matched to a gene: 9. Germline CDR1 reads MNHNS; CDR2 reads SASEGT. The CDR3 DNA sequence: TGTGCCAGCAGTGCACTGACAGGGTACCTCACAGATACGCAGTATTTT. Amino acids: CASSALTGYLTDTQYF.

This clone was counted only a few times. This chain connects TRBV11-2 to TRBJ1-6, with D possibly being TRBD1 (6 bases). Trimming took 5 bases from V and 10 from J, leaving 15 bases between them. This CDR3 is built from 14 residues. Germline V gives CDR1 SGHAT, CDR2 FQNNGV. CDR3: CASSPTGDRSPLHF. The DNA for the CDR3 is TGTGCCAGCAGCCCCACAGGAGACAGGTCACCCCTCCACTTT.

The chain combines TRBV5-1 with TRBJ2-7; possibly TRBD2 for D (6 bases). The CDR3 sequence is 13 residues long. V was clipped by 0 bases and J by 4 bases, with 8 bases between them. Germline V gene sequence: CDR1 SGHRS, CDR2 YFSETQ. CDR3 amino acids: CASSLVLAYEQYF. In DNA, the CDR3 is TGCGCCAGCAGCTTGGTACTAGCATACGAGCAGTACTTC. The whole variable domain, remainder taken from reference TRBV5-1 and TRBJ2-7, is KAGVTQTPRYLIKTRGQQVTLSCSPISGHRSVSWYQQTPGQGLQFLFEYFSETQRNKGNFPGRFSGRQFSNSRSEMNVSTLELGDSALYLCASSLVLAYEQYFGPGTRLTVT.

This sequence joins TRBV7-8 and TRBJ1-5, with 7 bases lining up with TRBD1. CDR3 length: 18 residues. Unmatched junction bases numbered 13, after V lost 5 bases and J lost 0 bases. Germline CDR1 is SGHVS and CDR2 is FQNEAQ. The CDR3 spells CASSPEGAYTYSNQPQHF. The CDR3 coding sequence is TGTGCCAGCAGCCCCGAGGGGGCCTATACTTATAGCAATCAGCCCCAGCATTTT.

CDR3 DNA: TGCGCCAGCAGCTTACAGGGTGTATCCGGCGTCCTGACTTTC. Protein sequence: CASSLQGVSGVLTF. This chain links TRBV5-1 with TRBJ2-6; possible D gene TRBD1, 6 bases. Germline loops: CDR1 SGHRS, CDR2 YFSETQ. This CDR3 is 14 amino acids long. The germline V and J ends were trimmed by 2 bases and 12 bases, with 15 bases remaining between them.

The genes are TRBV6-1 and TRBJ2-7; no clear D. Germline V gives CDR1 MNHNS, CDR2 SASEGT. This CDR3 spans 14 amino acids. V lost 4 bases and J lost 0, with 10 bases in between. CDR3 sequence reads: CASSAPLSSYEQYF. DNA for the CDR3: TGTGCCAGCAGTGCGCCTCTCAGCTCCTACGAGCAGTACTTC.

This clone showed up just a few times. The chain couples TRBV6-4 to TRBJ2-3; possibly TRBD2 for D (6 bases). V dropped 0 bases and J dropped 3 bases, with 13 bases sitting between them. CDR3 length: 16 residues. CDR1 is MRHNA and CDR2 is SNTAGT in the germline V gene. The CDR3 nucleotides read TGTGCCAGCAGTGACTCGTCGAACGGGGGAACAGATACGCAGTATTTT. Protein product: CASSDSSNGGTDTQYF.

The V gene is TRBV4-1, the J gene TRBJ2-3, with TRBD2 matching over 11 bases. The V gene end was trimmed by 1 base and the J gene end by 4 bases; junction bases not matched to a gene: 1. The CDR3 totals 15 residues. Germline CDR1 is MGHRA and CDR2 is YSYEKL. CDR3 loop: CASSQGLAGPDTQYF. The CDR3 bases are TGCGCCAGCAGCCAAGGACTAGCGGGGCCAGATACGCAGTATTTT.

CDR3 in amino acids: CASSKEEYGYTF. CDR3 in DNA: TGTGCCAGCAGTAAAGAGGAATATGGCTACACCTTC. The chain couples TRBV7-9 to TRBJ1-2; D is unclear. The CDR3 consists of 12 residues. CDR1 is SEHNR and CDR2 is FQNEAQ in the germline V gene (reference sequence). Trimming left V 6 bases short and J 5 bases short, with 10 bases between.

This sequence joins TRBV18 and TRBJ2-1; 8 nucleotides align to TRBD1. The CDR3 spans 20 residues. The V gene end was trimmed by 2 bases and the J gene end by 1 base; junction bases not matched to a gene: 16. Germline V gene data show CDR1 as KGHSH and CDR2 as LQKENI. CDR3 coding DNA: TGTGCCAGCTCACCAATGGGCGTGGCAGGGGGCGAAGCGTCCTACAATGAGCAGTTCTTC. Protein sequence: CASSPMGVAGGEASYNEQFF.

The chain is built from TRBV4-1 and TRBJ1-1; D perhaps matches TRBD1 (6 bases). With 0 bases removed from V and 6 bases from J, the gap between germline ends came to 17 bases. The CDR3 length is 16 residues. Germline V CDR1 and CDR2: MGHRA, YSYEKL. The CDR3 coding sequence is TGCGCCAGCAGCCAAGAGGCGGGGGCATCGTGGGCTGAAGCTTTCTTT. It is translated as CASSQEAGASWAEAFF.

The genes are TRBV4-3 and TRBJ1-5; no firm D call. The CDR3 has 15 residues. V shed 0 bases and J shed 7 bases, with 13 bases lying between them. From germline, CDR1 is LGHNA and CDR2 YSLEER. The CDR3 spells CASSQDSHTSQPQHF. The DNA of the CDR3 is TGCGCCAGCAGCCAAGATTCACACACTAGCCAGCCCCAGCATTTT.

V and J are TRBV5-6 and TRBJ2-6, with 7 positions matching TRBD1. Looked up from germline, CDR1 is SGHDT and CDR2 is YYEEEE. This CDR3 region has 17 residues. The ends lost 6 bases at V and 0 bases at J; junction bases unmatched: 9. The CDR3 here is CASTLGQPPSGANVLTF. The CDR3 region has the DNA TGTGCCAGCACCCTGGGACAGCCGCCCTCTGGGGCCAACGTCCTGACTTTC.

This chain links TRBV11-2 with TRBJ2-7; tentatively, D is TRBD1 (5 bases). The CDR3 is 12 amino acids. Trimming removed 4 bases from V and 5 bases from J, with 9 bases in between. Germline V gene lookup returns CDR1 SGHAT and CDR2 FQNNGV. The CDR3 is CASSSTVNEQYF. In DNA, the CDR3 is TGTGCCAGCAGCTCGACAGTTAACGAGCAGTACTTC.

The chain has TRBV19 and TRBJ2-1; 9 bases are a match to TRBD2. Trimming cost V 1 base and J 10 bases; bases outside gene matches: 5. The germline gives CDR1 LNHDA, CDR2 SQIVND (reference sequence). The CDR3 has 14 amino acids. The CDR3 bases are TGTGCCAGTAGTATAGGCGGGGGGGCCGAGGAGCAGTTCTTC. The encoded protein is CASSIGGGAEEQFF.

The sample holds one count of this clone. The CDR3 here is CASSPDPNSRGVAKLFF. The CDR3 DNA is TGCGCCAGCAGCCCCGATCCCAACAGCCGGGGTGTCGCGAAACTGTTTTTT. This sequence joins TRBV4-1 and TRBJ1-4; D is unresolved. In germline, CDR1 is MGHRA, CDR2 YSYEKL. The CDR3 totals 17 residues. V was shortened by 4 bases and J by 11 bases, with 26 bases between the two germline ends.

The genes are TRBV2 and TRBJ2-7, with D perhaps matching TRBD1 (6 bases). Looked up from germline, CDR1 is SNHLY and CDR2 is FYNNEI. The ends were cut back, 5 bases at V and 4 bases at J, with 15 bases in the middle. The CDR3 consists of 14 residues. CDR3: CASSPRTALYEQYF. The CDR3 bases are TGTGCCAGCAGTCCCCGGACAGCCCTTTACGAGCAGTACTTC.

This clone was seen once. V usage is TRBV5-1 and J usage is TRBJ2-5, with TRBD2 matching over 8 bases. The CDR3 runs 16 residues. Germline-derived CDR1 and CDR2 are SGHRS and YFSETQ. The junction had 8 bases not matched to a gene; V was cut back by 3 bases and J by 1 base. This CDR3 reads CASSSEASGPQETQYF. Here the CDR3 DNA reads TGCGCCAGCAGCTCGGAAGCTAGCGGGCCCCAAGAGACCCAGTACTTC.

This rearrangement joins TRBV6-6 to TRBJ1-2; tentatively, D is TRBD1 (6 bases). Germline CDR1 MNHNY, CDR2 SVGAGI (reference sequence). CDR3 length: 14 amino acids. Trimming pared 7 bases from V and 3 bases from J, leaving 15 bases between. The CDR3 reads CASTGSGVDYGYTF. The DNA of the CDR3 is TGTGCCAGCACCGGGTCAGGGGTAGACTATGGCTACACCTTC.

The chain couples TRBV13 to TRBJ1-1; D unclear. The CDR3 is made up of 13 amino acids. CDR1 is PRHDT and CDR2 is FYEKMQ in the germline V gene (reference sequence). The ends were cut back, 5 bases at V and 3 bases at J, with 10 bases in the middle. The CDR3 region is CASSPNLDTEAFF. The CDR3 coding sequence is TGTGCCAGCAGCCCGAACCTAGACACTGAAGCTTTCTTT.

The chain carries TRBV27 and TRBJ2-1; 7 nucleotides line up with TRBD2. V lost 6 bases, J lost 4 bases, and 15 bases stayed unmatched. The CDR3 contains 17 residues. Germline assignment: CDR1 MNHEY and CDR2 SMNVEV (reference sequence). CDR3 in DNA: TGTGCCAGCAGGGGAGGGGACGGATTCTTCCTATACAATGAGCAGTTCTTC. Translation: CASRGGDGFFLYNEQFF.

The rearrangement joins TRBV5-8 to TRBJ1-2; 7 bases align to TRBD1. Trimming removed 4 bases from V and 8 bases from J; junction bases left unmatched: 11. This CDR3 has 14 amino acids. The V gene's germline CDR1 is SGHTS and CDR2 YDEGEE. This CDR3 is CASSLTDRVEGYTF. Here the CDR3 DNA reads TGTGCCAGCAGCCTAACCGACAGGGTAGAGGGCTACACCTTC.